This T cell receptor beta chain was sequenced in a study of CD8+CD57+ T cells in acquired aplastic anemia. Across the study: Sorted cells (CD4+ and CD8+) yielded DNA amounts that averaged about 2.9 ug.

Profiling that covered TCR beta VDJ and CDR3 relied on genomic DNA as its template. MiXCR, applied by TCRdb to the reads, yields one record per CDR3 protein. The data contain about 180,000 distinct CDR3 sequences, about half of them singletons. With V trimmed by 5 bases and J by 10 bases, 11 bases remained unmatched. This CDR3 is built from 14 residues. Germline CDR1 is SNHLY and CDR2 is FYNNEI. This clonotype was counted many times. Sequencing was done on patients that had shown CD8+CD57+ cell expansion by flow cytometry. The sample comprised sorted CD4+, CD8+, or CD8+CD57+ T cells (not recorded which) from PBMCs. The clonotype comes from a human donor with aplastic anemia. The chain joins TRBV2 to TRBJ1-5; 7 bases map to TRBD1. CDR3 sequence (DNA): TGTGCCAGCAGTACCCGGCAGGGGGTATCCCCCCAGCATTTT. Its protein product is CASSTRQGVSPQHF.